This T cell receptor beta chain was identified during a study of cytomegalovirus exposure and HLA in healthy donors. Study-wide results and caveats: It was confirmed in vitro that a few of the CMV-associated chains were specific for CMV antigens.

As for this clone: Its antigen is still unknown.

A multiplex PCR was run with 60 Vbeta primers and 13 Jbeta primers. Clones were read by immunoSEQ multiplex PCR, and TCRdb kept only the in-frame ones, dropping some. The sample consists of some 100,000 clones, around 75% of them appearing once. CDR3 size: 14 residues. V dropped 4 bases and J dropped 1; count of bases not matched to a gene: 3. Germline assignment: CDR1 MNHNY and CDR2 SVGAGI (reference sequence). The sequence was collected from a woman aged 18-29 years in good health and CMV-seropositive. The V and J genes are TRBV6-6 and TRBJ2-5, with TRBD1 matching 7 bases. Sequencing input: PBMCs. CDR3 protein: CASSSGTAQETQYF. CDR3 DNA: TGTGCCAGCAGTTCGGGGACAGCCCAAGAGACCCAGTACTTC.